This T cell receptor (beta chain) is drawn from a study of T cells in Graves' hyperthyroidism and ophthalmopathy. Broader study findings: Before onset, ophthalmopathy was predicted by the model a median approximately 6.5 months earlier.

Amplification targeted TCR beta CDR3 regions from RNA transcripts. The TCR CDR3 first-round RT-PCR relied on the HTBI primer set. TCRdb reprocessed the multiplex PCR reads via MiXCR and lists one record per CDR3 protein. Here the sample spans some 490,000 distinct CDR3 sequences, about 22% being singletons. This clonotype has only a few counts. What it recognizes is unknown. Used for diagnoses were clinical symptoms, serum thyroxine and TRAb, thyroid ultrasound and orbital computed tomography. V was shortened by 9 bases and J by 2 bases, with 14 bases between the two germline ends. Germline V gene lookup returns CDR1 LNHDA and CDR2 SQIVND (reference sequence). The CDR3 runs to 14 residues.

The sequenced sample was blood. V is TRBV19 and J is TRBJ2-1; possible D gene TRBD1, 5 bases. This TCR was recovered from a woman in her 70s with Graves' ophthalmopathy. In DNA form, the CDR3 reads TGTGCCAGCAACTCAGGGCTCCCCTACAATGAGCAGTTCTTC. Its translation: CASNSGLPYNEQFF.